This T cell receptor (beta chain) was sequenced in a study of T-cell memory formation after mild COVID-19. TCRdb recomputed calls from the 5' RACE reads with MiXCR, one row per CDR3 protein. The sample records 500,000 to 600,000 distinct CDR3 sequences, roughly 18% being singletons. In germline, CDR1 is DFQATT, CDR2 SNEGSKA (reference sequence). Trimming removed 4 bases from V and 6 bases from J, with 10 bases in between. The CDR3 length is 11 residues. This TCR came from an adult woman who had mild COVID-19 (a few samples of this study predate the infection). Cell type and time point are not known. Material for sequencing was PBMCs or a T cell subset sorted from them (not recorded which). V gene TRBV20-1 combines with J gene TRBJ2-7; no firm D call. The CDR3 sequence is CSANTWGEQYF. In nucleotides, the CDR3 is TGCAGTGCTAACACATGGGGCGAGCAGTACTTC.